One sample yielded the 5 T cell receptor beta chains listed below, sequenced in a study of blood T cell repertoires in COVID-19. Produced via immunoSEQ multiplex PCR; TCRdb's table is partial and in-frame only. The table shows roughly 80,000 clones, with approximately 88% occurring only once. Sequencing was performed on peripheral blood. The receptors come from a woman aged 80 or over with acute or convalescent COVID-19.

J is TRBJ2-1 and V is TRBV6-5, with D possibly being TRBD1 (7 bases). Per germline, CDR1 MNHEY and CDR2 SVGAGI. The CDR3 consists of 14 residues. V dropped 4 bases and J dropped 7 bases, with 14 bases sitting between them. The CDR3 loop reads CASSSPGGWNEQFF. Written as DNA, the CDR3 is TGTGCCAGCAGTTCACCAGGGGGGTGGAATGAGCAGTTCTTC.

This clone was recorded only once. The chain is built from TRBV5-1 and TRBJ2-3, with 7 bases identical to TRBD2. V lost 4 bases to trimming and J lost 2 bases; unmatched junction nucleotides: 10. The CDR3 contains 16 residues. Germline loops: CDR1 SGHRS, CDR2 YFSETQ. The CDR3 reads CASSPDGTTPTDTQYF. The CDR3 bases are TGCGCCAGCAGCCCGGACGGGACTACACCCACAGATACGCAGTATTTT.

The chain carries TRBV5-6 and TRBJ1-1, with 11 bases matching TRBD1. There are 14 residues in the CDR3. Germline CDR1 is SGHDT and CDR2 is YYEEEE. V lost 3 bases to trimming and J lost 6 bases; unmatched junction nucleotides: 4. The CDR3 loop is CASSSLGQGAEAFF. The CDR3 DNA is TGTGCCAGCAGCTCCTTGGGACAGGGGGCTGAAGCTTTCTTT.

This chain connects TRBV6-5 to TRBJ2-3, with D perhaps TRBD2 (5 bases). Looked up from germline, CDR1 is MNHEY and CDR2 is SVGAGI. V lost 0 bases and J lost 4, with 11 bases in between. This CDR3 comprises 15 residues. The CDR3 sequence is CASSYSGSGADTQYF. CDR3 sequence (DNA): TGTGCCAGCAGTTACTCGGGGTCCGGGGCAGATACGCAGTATTTT.

The chain carries TRBV5-6 and TRBJ1-6; D gene ambiguous. Trimming stripped 2 bases from V and 3 bases from J, with 9 bases between. Germline CDR1 and CDR2: SGHDT and YYEEEE. The CDR3 spans 15 residues. CDR3 region: CASSFKAGYNSPLHF. The CDR3 DNA reads TGTGCCAGCAGCTTCAAAGCTGGCTATAATTCACCCCTCCACTTT.